This is a list of T cell receptor beta chains from one sample in a study of T cells expressing NK-cell markers. TCRdb re-called the 5' RACE reads; one entry per CDR3 protein, DNA not given. The repertoire shows about 390,000 distinct CDR3 sequences; the top ten hold roughly 10%. The sequenced sample was blood T cells: a sorted CD56 or NKG2C T cell subset, CD4+ or CD8+ T cells, or bulk PBMC T cells (not recorded which). These receptors were collected from a woman in her fifties or sixties in good health. The CDR3 runs from the conserved cysteine through the conserved F or W.

j_call	v_call	cdr3_aa
TRBJ1-1	TRBV29-1	CSVEGTGLGTEAFF
TRBJ2-4	TRBV13	CASSWTLAKNIQYF
TRBJ2-3	TRBV29-1	CSVEVGRGDPDTQYF
TRBJ2-1	TRBV7-3	CASSLTRGFDEQFF
TRBJ2-5	TRBV20-1	CSGRVSVRGETQYF
TRBJ1-1	TRBV19	CASRDRGEPNTEAFF
TRBJ1-3	TRBV27	CASSTQGASGNTIYF
TRBJ2-1	TRBV14	CASSQALSYNEQFF
TRBJ2-6	TRBV7-9	CASSLFRQGANVLTF
TRBJ1-2	TRBV20-1	CSARTDSWVGYTF
TRBJ2-2	TRBV4-1	CASNNGLRGGELFF
TRBJ2-5	TRBV5-1	CASSLESRGQTQYF
TRBJ2-2	TRBV7-9	CASRGLAGQNTGELFF
TRBJ2-4	TRBV20-1	CSARFTEGIQYF
TRBJ2-2	TRBV3-1	CASSHPGTSELFF
TRBJ2-1	TRBV12-3/TRBV12-4	CASSFGGSPSDEQFF
TRBJ2-7	TRBV20-1	CSARDLTPYEQYF
TRBJ1-2	TRBV12-3/TRBV12-4	CASTDRARESYGYTF
TRBJ1-4	TRBV4-2	CASSQAGTGEKLFF
TRBJ2-2	TRBV29-1	CSVEGSGAHLNTGELFF
TRBJ2-1	TRBV10-3	CAISDTSENYNEQFF
TRBJ1-5	TRBV19	CASSESGWGQPQHF
TRBJ2-1	TRBV29-1	CSARASWGYNEQFF
TRBJ1-3	TRBV4-1	CASSQNPWGQGGNTIYF
TRBJ2-5	TRBV5-5	CASSLGLEGTQYF
TRBJ1-1	TRBV24-1	CATSEAPWGPENTEAFF